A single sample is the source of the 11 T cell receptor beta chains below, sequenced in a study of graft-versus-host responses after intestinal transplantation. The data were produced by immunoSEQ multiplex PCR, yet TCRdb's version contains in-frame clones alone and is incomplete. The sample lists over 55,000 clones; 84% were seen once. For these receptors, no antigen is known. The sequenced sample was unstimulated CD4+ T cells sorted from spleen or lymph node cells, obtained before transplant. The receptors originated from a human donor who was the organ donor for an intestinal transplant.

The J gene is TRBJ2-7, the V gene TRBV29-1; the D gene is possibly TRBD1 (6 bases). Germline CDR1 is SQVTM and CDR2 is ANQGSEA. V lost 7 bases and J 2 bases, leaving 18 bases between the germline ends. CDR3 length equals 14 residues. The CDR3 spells CSAPQGKKTYEQYV. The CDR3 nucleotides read TGCAGCGCACCCCAGGGGAAGAAGACCTACGAGCAGTACGTC.

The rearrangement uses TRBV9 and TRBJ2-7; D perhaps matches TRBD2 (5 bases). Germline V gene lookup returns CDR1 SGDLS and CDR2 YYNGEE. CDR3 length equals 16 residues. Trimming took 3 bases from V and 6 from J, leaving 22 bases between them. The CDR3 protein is CASSEAVAHFSGEQYV. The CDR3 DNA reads TGTGCCAGCAGCGAGGCGGTAGCGCATTTCTCGGGCGAGCAGTACGTC.

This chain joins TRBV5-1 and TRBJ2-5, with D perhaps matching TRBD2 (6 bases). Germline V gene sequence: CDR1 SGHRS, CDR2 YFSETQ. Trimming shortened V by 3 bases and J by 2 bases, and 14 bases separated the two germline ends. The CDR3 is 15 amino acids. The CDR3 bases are TGCGCCAGCAGCTCTCGGCTAGGGACTCAAGAGACCCAGTACTTC. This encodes CASSSRLGTQETQYF.

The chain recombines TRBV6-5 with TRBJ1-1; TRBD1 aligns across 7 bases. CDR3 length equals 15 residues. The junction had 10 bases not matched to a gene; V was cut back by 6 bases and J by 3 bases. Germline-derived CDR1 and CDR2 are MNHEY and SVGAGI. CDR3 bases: TGTGCCAGCAGAGGGAGCACAGGGGCCTACACTGAAGCTTTCTTT. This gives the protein CASRGSTGAYTEAFF.

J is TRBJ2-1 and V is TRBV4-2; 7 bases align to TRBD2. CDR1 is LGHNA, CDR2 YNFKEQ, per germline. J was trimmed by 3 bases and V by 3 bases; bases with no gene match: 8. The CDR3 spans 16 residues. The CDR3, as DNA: TGTGCCAGCAGCCAGGTAGTGGGCGGGGGCTACAATGAGCAGTTCTTC. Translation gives CASSQVVGGGYNEQFF.

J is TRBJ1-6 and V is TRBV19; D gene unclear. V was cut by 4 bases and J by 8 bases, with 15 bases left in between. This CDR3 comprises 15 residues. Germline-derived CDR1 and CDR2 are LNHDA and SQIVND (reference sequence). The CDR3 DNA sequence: TGTGCCAGTAGTAACCTTCCCATAGCGGATTCACCCCTCCACTTT. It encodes CASSNLPIADSPLHF.

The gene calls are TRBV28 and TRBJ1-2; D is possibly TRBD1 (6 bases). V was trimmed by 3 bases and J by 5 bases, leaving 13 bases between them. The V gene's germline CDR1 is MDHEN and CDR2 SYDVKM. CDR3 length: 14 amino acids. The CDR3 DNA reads TGTGCCAGCAGTTTTACACAGGGACGTTATGGCTACACCTTC. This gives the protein CASSFTQGRYGYTF.

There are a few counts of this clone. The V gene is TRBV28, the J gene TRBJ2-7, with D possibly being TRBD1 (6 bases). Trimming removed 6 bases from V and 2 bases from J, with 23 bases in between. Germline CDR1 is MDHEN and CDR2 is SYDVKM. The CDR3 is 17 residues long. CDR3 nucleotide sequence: TGTGCCAGCAGCCAATCACAGGGATCAGCATTACCCTACGAGCAGTACGTC. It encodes CASSQSQGSALPYEQYV.

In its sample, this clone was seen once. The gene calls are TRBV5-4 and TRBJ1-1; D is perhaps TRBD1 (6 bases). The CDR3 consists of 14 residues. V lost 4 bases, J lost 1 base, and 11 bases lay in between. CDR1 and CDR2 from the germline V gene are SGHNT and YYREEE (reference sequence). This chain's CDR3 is CASSGGHQNTEAFF. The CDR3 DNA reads TGTGCCAGCAGCGGGGGACACCAGAACACTGAAGCTTTCTTT.

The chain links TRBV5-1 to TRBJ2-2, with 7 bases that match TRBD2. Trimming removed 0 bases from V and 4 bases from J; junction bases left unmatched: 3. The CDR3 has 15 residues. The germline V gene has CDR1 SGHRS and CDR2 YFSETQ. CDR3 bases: TGCGCCAGCAGCTTGGTCCAGCGGGGCACCGGGGAGCTGTTTTTT. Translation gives CASSLVQRGTGELFF.

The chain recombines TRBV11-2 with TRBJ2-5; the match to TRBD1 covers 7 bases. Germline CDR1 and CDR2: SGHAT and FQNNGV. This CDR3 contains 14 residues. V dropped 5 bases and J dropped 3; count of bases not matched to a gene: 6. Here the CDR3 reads CASSDAGTEETQYF. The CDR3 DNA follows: TGTGCCAGCAGCGATGCCGGGACAGAAGAGACCCAGTACTTC.